This record looks at one TCR beta chain sequence and its context. Its recognized antigen is unknown. A much larger clone lies a single base off, so this may be a read error. V gives up 2 bases and J gives up 3 bases, and the segment between their germline ends measures 1 base. CDR1 and CDR2 are read off the germline V gene as SGHVS and FNYEAQ. Including cysteine and phenylalanine, the CDR3 has 11 amino acids. Only CDR3 DNA remains: 33 bases, in frame from the first base. Using the deep immunoSEQ assay, TCR CDR3 regions were amplified from genomic DNA by multiplex PCR. For each cell subset, the extracted genomic DNA was distributed evenly across all wells of several immunoSEQ 96-well plates, and each plate served as one replicate. Each replicate PCR for sorted subsets received about 220 ng genomic DNA, equal to tens of thousands of T cell genomes. Purified libraries were quantified with a Qubit 3.0 fluorometer, sized on a Bioanalyzer 2100, and re-quantified with the KAPA Library Quantification kit. Each immunoSEQ 96-well plate was sequenced on its own single-read 150-cycle Illumina NextSeq 550 flow cell. The published analysis was carried out like this. Because only junctional sequences without quality scores were contained in the immunoSEQ output, filtering matching that applied to full-length reads could not be performed. To assign V/J genes and CDR3, sequences were annotated against IMGT germline references using PyIR, a Python wrapper for IgBLAST v1.9. Any read was removed if the V/J assignment was weak (E-value above 1e-6), the CDR3 was missing, or the read contained stop codons, out-of-frame junctions, or ambiguous translated residues. V3J clonotypes were defined as sequences sharing an identical inferred V gene, J gene, and CDR3 amino acid sequence. To compute the percentage overlap between repertoires, the number of shared unique clonotypes was divided by the size of the smaller repertoire. RTK rarefaction, the Chao1 estimator, and Recon v2.1 estimates of unobserved clonotypes were used to assess repertoire richness. OLGA was used to compute generation probabilities for all TCRbeta clonotypes that the gDNA method yielded from several donors. Entries here come from immuneACCESS through TCRdb and include only in-frame sequences with V and J called. Some clones fail to appear in such tables; in the studies checked, an unresolved V gene covers under half of the shortfall, and the cause of the remainder is unknown. The DNA gave D and trimming, while V, J and clone size come from that table. The table for this sample lists about 1 million clones; around 75% of them were counted only once. The ten largest clones represent about 1.5% of the sample.

This sample was included in a study of shared clonotypes between healthy human individuals (dated by TCRdb to 2018 to 2021). Some background on the complete study: Three men and two women, aged 18 to 49 years, made up the cohort. For each donor, CD4 naive and CD4 memory were each given three plates, CD8 naive was given two plates, and CD8 memory was given one plate. Libraries were prepared and TCR repertoires were sequenced by different laboratories using diverse techniques, in order to increase sequencing depth and limit assay-specific biases. The study deeply sequenced blood TCR repertoires of about five healthy adults to estimate repertoire size and the extent of clonotype sharing between individuals. Each donor's leukapheresis produced roughly between about 0.8 and 8.9 billion PBMCs.

Overall study outcomes, separate from this receptor: Because the study included only a small number of donors, the genetic and exposure-history diversity represented was limited. Across a handful of donors, roughly 5.4% of naive CD4, approximately 3.6% of naive CD8, 2% to 2.5% of memory CD4, and approximately 0.4% of memory CD8 clonotypes were shared. Even with the large sequencing depth, rarefaction of the sorted-subset datasets indicated that sequencing was incomplete. Sampling was limited to blood, and TCR repertoires in tissue likely differ from TCR repertoires in blood. Naive subsets generally had larger estimated clonotype richness than memory subsets did. Pairwise subsampling indicated that sequencing depth was expected to affect the degree of clonotype sharing among donors. Clonotypes shared by all four sorted-subset donors showed higher generation probabilities than non-shared clonotypes.

The donors were healthy, HIV-negative adults who had no recently reported acute infections or vaccinations. All donors were Caucasian adults living in Nashville, Tennessee, USA. Magnetic negative selection was used to enrich CD4+ T cells, after which naive cells were positively selected on CD45RA and the negative fraction became the memory subset. Blood was obtained by leukapheresis, after which PBMCs were separated by Ficoll-Histopaque density gradient centrifugation and cryopreserved in liquid nitrogen vapor phase. Analytical flow cytometry was used to check the purity and quantity of every magnetically sorted T cell population. Genomic DNA was isolated from each sorted fraction and quantified by UV absorbance on a Nanodrop 2000c.

The rearrangement joined TRBV7-6 to TRBJ2-5, with the D segment identity uncertain. Source material: memory CD4+ T cells sorted from blood. The cell subset or site label of this sample denotes: CD45RA-negative fraction. This clonotype originated in a man aged 18 to 30 in good health. In nucleotides, the sequence is TGTGCCAGCAGCTTAAAAGAGACCCAGTACTTC. It translates to CASSLKETQYF.